This TCR beta chain was sequenced during a study of blood T cell repertoires in COVID-19 (TCRdb year 2020). Background on the whole study: The collaborator samples originated in the United States, Italy and Spain and spanned the acute and convalescent phases of COVID-19. The samples were drawn from two sources: the first 160 participants of the ongoing ImmuneRACE study, and fewer than 1,500 subjects contributed by 6 global collaborators. Where available, HLA class I and class II types were taken from metadata supplied by the sample provider and were not determined by assay-based typing. The material from the prospective study consisted of cDNA or gDNA derived from T cells, B-cell-depleted T cells, or PBMCs. Deeply sampled blood TCRbeta repertoires from subjects exposed to, actively infected with, or recovered from COVID-19 were included in the dataset. A freely available public database, intended as a resource for researchers studying the immune response to SARS-CoV-2, is where the repertoires were released. A de-identified subject ID, COVID-19 status, age in years and sex were almost always included in the sample metadata. Broad study findings and their caveats: The amount of clinical and demographic metadata varied by source and participant and was provided uncurated.

TCRbeta CDR3 regions were amplified from genomic DNA using the immunoSEQ Assay, a bias-controlled multiplex PCR. Per the source publication's procedure: The number of nucleated cells in each sample was estimated from the amplification of reference gene primers within the assay. Sequence reads were collapsed and filtered to measure the absolute abundance of every unique TCRbeta CDR3 rearrangement. For each sample, productive Simpson clonality was calculated as the square root of Simpson's diversity index over productive rearrangements. TCRdb mirrors the immuneACCESS table, restricted to in-frame sequences. Some clones are absent from its copies; in checked studies, under half trace to an unresolved V gene, and the reason for the others is unknown. V and J calls and clone size follow that table, whereas D and trimming were derived from the DNA. The sample contains hundreds of thousands of clones, 70% to 90% of them found a single time. About 7.7% of the sample comes from the top ten.

Details on this clone: Its recognized antigen is unknown. No quality values exist for individual bases; no much larger clone is one base distant.

Trimming leaves V shorter by 7 bases and J shorter by 4 bases, with the junction holding 6 bases beyond the gene matches. Looking up the germline V gene yields CDR1 MNHEY and CDR2 SVGAGI. There are 13 amino acids in the CDR3, from cysteine to phenylalanine inclusive. The only DNA kept is the CDR3, 39 bases in frame from the first base. In the prospective study, participants were 18 to 89 years old, resided in fewer than 25 geographic areas of the United States, and were enrolled through a virtual design. To assign participants to cohorts, the prospective study relied on clinical history that participants themselves reported in a screening survey and a study questionnaire. Mobile phlebotomists in the prospective study collected whole blood, serum and a nasopharyngeal or oropharyngeal swab from every participant. Prospective study participants could optionally give additional blood draws and questionnaires over an approximately two-month period. Prospective study blood samples were shipped either frozen or at room temperature before DNA extraction.

The origin of this receptor is a woman aged 40 to 50 with acute COVID-19. Specimen: PBMCs or T cells enriched from blood (not recorded which). The chain was built from TRBV6-5 and TRBJ1-1; 7 junctional bases match TRBD1. The nucleotide sequence is given as TGTGCCAGCAACAGGGGACGTGGCACTGAAGCTTTCTTT. This sequence encodes CASNRGRGTEAFF.